This T cell receptor beta chain was captured by sequencing in a study of cytomegalovirus exposure and HLA in healthy donors. About this clone: Antigen: not known.

The CDR3 sequence is 13 residues long. Germline CDR1 is SGHTA and CDR2 is FQGNSA. The germline V and J ends were trimmed by 2 bases and 6 bases, with 7 bases remaining between them. Healthy bone marrow donors made up the cohort. The PCR used 60 Vbeta and 13 Jbeta primers. The method was immunoSEQ multiplex PCR; TCRdb's version includes in-frame clones alone and lacks a portion of them. This table has 90,000 to 95,000 clones, around 76% appearing once. Study observations and caveats: Analysis was carried out at a later point, and it linked a missense DCLRE1C variant to TCR beta V- and J-gene trimming.

The sequence was obtained from a man aged 25-45 years in good health and CMV-seronegative. The chain couples TRBV7-2 to TRBJ1-4; no reliable D call. Sequenced: PBMCs. This CDR3 is CASSLIRDEKLFF. CDR3 in DNA: TGTGCCAGCAGCTTAATTCGGGATGAAAAACTGTTTTTT.